The 29 T cell receptor beta chains below come from one sample, sequenced in a study of T-cell memory formation after mild COVID-19. TCRdb analysed the 5' RACE reads with MiXCR anew, one entry per CDR3 protein. The sample comprises 400,000 or so distinct CDR3 sequences, roughly 20% of which are singletons, and around 8% rests with the top ten. The source material was PBMCs or a T cell subset sorted from them (not recorded which). These receptor sequences come from an adult woman who had mild COVID-19 (a few samples of this study predate the infection). Cell type and time point are not known.

The table lists this clonotype with a few counts. The chain uses TRBV9 and TRBJ2-7; D gene uncertain. V lost 4 bases to trimming and J lost 5 bases, with 10 bases between them. Germline-derived CDR1 and CDR2 are SGDLS and YYNGEE. The CDR3 is 12 residues long. The CDR3 region is CASSSHLDEQYF. CDR3 DNA sequence: TGTGCCAGCAGCTCCCACTTGGACGAGCAGTACTTC.

This clonotype was counted only a few times. CDR3 coding DNA: TGCGCCAGCAGCCACACTGGATCACTTTCCGCTAACTATGGCTACACCTTC. Encoded protein: CASSHTGSLSANYGYTF. The rearrangement links TRBV4-1 to TRBJ1-2; no clear D. CDR1 MGHRA and CDR2 YSYEKL come from the germline V gene. Trimming pared 3 bases from V and 0 bases from J, leaving 17 bases between. The CDR3 extends over 17 amino acids.

This clonotype was counted between two and nine times. The chain carries TRBV6-1 and TRBJ2-7; weak D call: TRBD2 (6 bases). Trimming cost V 7 bases and J 7 bases, with 20 bases left between them. This CDR3 spans 14 amino acids. Per the germline V gene, CDR1 is MNHNS and CDR2 is SASEGT. CDR3 nucleotides: TGTGCCAGCAAAGGGGAGGCCCGGGTGAGTGAGCAGTACTTC. Amino acids: CASKGEARVSEQYF.

V and J are TRBV5-1 and TRBJ2-6; D is unclear. The CDR3 totals 17 residues. Trimming cost V 3 bases and J 1 base, with 14 bases left between them. CDR1 SGHRS and CDR2 YFSETQ come from the germline V gene. The CDR3 spells CASSWQALDSGANVLTF. The CDR3 region has the DNA TGCGCCAGCAGCTGGCAGGCCCTAGATTCTGGGGCCAACGTCCTGACTTTC.

The chain employs TRBV14 and TRBJ2-3, with D maybe TRBD2 (5 bases). This CDR3 spans 16 amino acids. The V end was cut by 1 base, the J end by 2 bases, with 13 bases between. In germline, CDR1 is SGHDN, CDR2 FVKESK. This CDR3 is CASSQGRAEITDTQYF. DNA of the CDR3: TGTGCCAGCAGCCAAGGCCGAGCGGAAATCACAGATACGCAGTATTTT.

The chain joins TRBV5-1 to TRBJ2-5; tentatively, D is TRBD2 (6 bases). Germline CDR1 and CDR2: SGHRS and YFSETQ. The CDR3 runs to 15 residues. V shed 4 bases and J shed 2 bases, with 15 bases lying between them. The CDR3 bases are TGCGCCAGCAGCCGGCAAAGGGACTCACAAGAGACCCAGTACTTC. It codes for CASSRQRDSQETQYF.

A few counts support this clonotype. The V call is TRBV28, the J call TRBJ2-7; the D is unclear. The germline V gene has CDR1 MDHEN and CDR2 SYDVKM. Between the trimmed V and J ends, which lost 5 bases and 3 bases, there was a span of 17 bases. This CDR3 has 15 amino acids. CDR3 loop: CASSRLETLGYEQYF. The CDR3 nucleotides read TGTGCCAGCAGTCGCTTGGAAACCCTCGGCTACGAGCAGTACTTC.

The chain is built from TRBV5-1 and TRBJ2-7, with 7 bases identical to TRBD1. Germline values: CDR1 SGHRS, CDR2 YFSETQ. The length of the CDR3 is 15 residues. With V trimmed by 0 bases and J by 3 bases, 6 bases remained unmatched. The CDR3 spells CASSLGDRDVYEQYF. CDR3 DNA sequence: TGCGCCAGCAGCTTGGGGGACAGAGACGTCTACGAGCAGTACTTC.

V gene TRBV20-1 combines with J gene TRBJ2-3; D remains ambiguous. The CDR3 runs to 16 residues. Per germline, CDR1 DFQATT and CDR2 SNEGSKA (reference sequence). V lost 6 bases and J lost 3, with 22 bases in between. CDR3 coding DNA: TGCAGTGCCCGGGTATCGTTCCCCGTGTATACAGATACGCAGTATTTT. Encoded protein: CSARVSFPVYTDTQYF.

The chain recombines TRBV11-2 with TRBJ1-5; weak D call: TRBD1 (5 bases). Germline CDR1 is SGHAT and CDR2 is FQNNGV. The CDR3 has 13 residues. Trimming removed 1 base at V and 9 bases at J, with 10 bases between. DNA of the CDR3: TGTGCCAGCAGCTTAGGAGGGGTCCGGCCCCAGCATTTT. Its translation: CASSLGGVRPQHF.

The chain recombines TRBV29-1 with TRBJ1-2, with D maybe TRBD1 (6 bases). CDR3 length: 13 residues. V was trimmed by 6 bases and J by 0 bases, leaving 11 bases between them. CDR1 is SQVTM, CDR2 ANQGSEA, per germline. This chain's CDR3 is CSVADSPNYGYTF. CDR3 nucleotide sequence: TGCAGCGTGGCGGACAGTCCTAACTATGGCTACACCTTC.

The table lists this clonotype with a few counts. The genes are TRBV7-6 and TRBJ1-5; D uncertain. The length of the CDR3 is 15 residues. Germline V gene lookup returns CDR1 SGHVS and CDR2 FNYEAQ. The V gene lost 5 bases and the J gene lost 0 bases, with 11 bases spanning the gap. Here the CDR3 DNA reads TGTGCCAGCAGCCCCCAGGCCCATAGCAATCAGCCCCAGCATTTT. Translation: CASSPQAHSNQPQHF.

This clonotype was counted a few times. The gene calls are TRBV9 and TRBJ1-6; tentatively, D is TRBD1 (5 bases). Germline assignment: CDR1 SGDLS and CDR2 YYNGEE. Trimming took off 0 bases at V and 9 bases at J, with 7 bases between the two ends. The CDR3 sequence is 13 residues long. The CDR3 reads CASSVERGSPLHF. The CDR3 DNA follows: TGTGCCAGCAGCGTAGAGAGGGGTTCACCCCTCCACTTT.

This clonotype was recorded many times. V usage is TRBV3-1 and J usage is TRBJ2-7; 9 bases are a match to TRBD1. The CDR3 length is 14 residues. Germline V lookup: CDR1 LGHDT, CDR2 YNNKEL (reference sequence). The junction had 2 bases not matched to a gene; V was cut back by 2 bases and J by 3 bases. The chain's CDR3 is CASSQRDRVYEQYF. The CDR3 DNA follows: TGTGCCAGCAGCCAAAGGGACAGGGTCTACGAGCAGTACTTC.

The chain joins TRBV30 to TRBJ1-3; no clear D. Germline V CDR1 and CDR2: GTSNPN, SVGIG (reference sequence). The CDR3 totals 17 residues. V shed 2 bases and J shed 0 bases, with 17 bases lying between them. CDR3 coding DNA: TGTGCCTGGAGTCCGGGCTATCTACAAAGCTCTGGAAACACCATATATTTT. Translating gives CAWSPGYLQSSGNTIYF.

The chain couples TRBV6-1 to TRBJ2-1; D unclear. Trimming pared 4 bases from V and 15 bases from J, leaving 13 bases between. CDR1 is MNHNS and CDR2 is SASEGT in the germline V gene. CDR3 size: 11 residues. CDR3 loop: CASSGSPKRFF. Here the CDR3 DNA reads TGTGCCAGCAGTGGGTCACCCAAGCGGTTCTTC.

This clonotype was observed a few times. V is TRBV12-3 or TRBV12-4 and J is TRBJ2-5; D possibly corresponds to TRBD1 (6 bases). The V gene lost 5 bases and the J gene lost 5 bases, with 18 bases spanning the gap. The CDR3 covers 15 residues. CDR3 in DNA: TGTGCCAGCAGTACTACAGGGTCGTTCATGGAGACCCAGTACTTC. Protein sequence: CASSTTGSFMETQYF.

This clonotype occurred a few times. This sequence joins TRBV20-1 and TRBJ1-1; TRBD1 might be the D (6 bases). V was cut by 6 bases and J by 1 base, with 15 bases left in between. The germline CDR1 and CDR2 sequences are DFQATT and SNEGSKA (reference sequence). The CDR3 sequence is 14 residues long. The CDR3 DNA is TGCAGTGCCCAAGTTGGGGGGCCGAACACTGAAGCTTTCTTT. This codes for CSAQVGGPNTEAFF.

This clonotype was observed a few times. This chain uses TRBV15 with TRBJ1-1; unclear D gene. CDR1 is LNHNV, CDR2 YYDKDF, per germline (reference sequence). Trimming removed 3 bases from V and 6 bases from J, with 11 bases in between. There are 13 residues in the CDR3. DNA for the CDR3: TGTGCCACCAGCAGGCAGAGGGTTTCTGAAGCTTTCTTT. Protein product: CATSRQRVSEAFF. Full variable domain (rest looked up from reference TRBV15 and TRBJ1-1): DAMVIQNPRYQVTQFGKPVTLSCSQTLNHNVMYWYQQKSSQAPKLLFHYYDKDFNNEADTPDNFQSRRPNTSFCFLDIRSPGLGDTAMYLCATSRQRVSEAFFGQGTRLTVV.

The chain carries TRBV20-1 and TRBJ2-5; D might be TRBD2 (5 bases). Trimming shortened V by 6 bases and J by 5 bases, and 13 bases separated the two germline ends. Per germline, CDR1 DFQATT and CDR2 SNEGSKA (reference sequence). The CDR3 totals 12 residues. The CDR3 region is CSATDFLETQYF. In DNA, the CDR3 is TGCAGTGCCACGGACTTTCTCGAGACCCAGTACTTC.

The count of this clonotype is one. The chain combines TRBV4-3 with TRBJ2-1; 9 bases match TRBD2. With 0 bases clipped from V and 10 bases from J, the junction kept 7 bases outside the gene matches. In germline, CDR1 is LGHNA, CDR2 YSLEER. The CDR3 totals 15 residues. CDR3 bases: TGCGCCAGCAGCCAAGATCGACTAGCGGAACAGGAGCAGTTCTTC. This gives the protein CASSQDRLAEQEQFF.

Written as DNA, the CDR3 is TGTGCCAGCAGCGTTACGTTAATAGTTAATGAGCAGTTCTTC. Protein product: CASSVTLIVNEQFF. The J gene is TRBJ2-1, the V gene TRBV5-6; D gene uncertain. The V end was cut by 4 bases, the J end by 7 bases, with 15 bases between. Germline V gives CDR1 SGHDT, CDR2 YYEEEE. The CDR3 is 14 amino acids.

This clonotype occurred a few times. This chain links TRBV18 with TRBJ1-1, with D perhaps TRBD1 (5 bases). The CDR3 sequence is 15 residues long. V lost 0 bases, J lost 5 bases, and 13 bases lay in between. Germline V gene data show CDR1 as KGHSH and CDR2 as LQKENI. The CDR3 is CASSPPMGGGTEAFF. DNA of the CDR3: TGTGCCAGCTCACCACCGATGGGGGGTGGGACTGAAGCTTTCTTT.

Ten or more counts support this clonotype. The rearrangement links TRBV5-1 to TRBJ2-7; 12 bases line up with TRBD2. Per the germline V gene, CDR1 is SGHRS and CDR2 is YFSETQ. The V gene end was trimmed by 5 bases and the J gene end by 5 bases; junction bases not matched to a gene: 8. The CDR3 totals 15 residues. CDR3: CASRTLAGGFHEQYF. The DNA for the CDR3 is TGCGCCAGCAGGACTCTAGCGGGAGGGTTCCACGAGCAGTACTTC.

V is TRBV2 and J is TRBJ1-2; tentatively, D is TRBD1 (5 bases). Trimming pared 3 bases from V and 2 bases from J, leaving 10 bases between. Per germline, CDR1 SNHLY and CDR2 FYNNEI. The length of the CDR3 is 14 residues. CDR3 DNA: TGTGCCAGCAGTGAGAGGACACTGAACTATGGCTACACCTTC. Amino acids: CASSERTLNYGYTF.

This clonotype was counted a few times. The chain carries TRBV5-1 and TRBJ2-1; D remains unclear. Trimming shortened V by 2 bases and J by 6 bases, and 15 bases separated the two germline ends. The CDR3 loop spans 15 amino acids. Germline loops: CDR1 SGHRS, CDR2 YFSETQ. CDR3 sequence: CASSFQAPVGNEQFF. For the CDR3, the DNA is TGCGCCAGCAGCTTTCAGGCCCCGGTGGGCAATGAGCAGTTCTTC. Variable domain in full (rest from reference TRBV5-1 and TRBJ2-1): KAGVTQTPRYLIKTRGQQVTLSCSPISGHRSVSWYQQTPGQGLQFLFEYFSETQRNKGNFPGRFSGRQFSNSRSEMNVSTLELGDSALYLCASSFQAPVGNEQFFGPGTRLTVL.

The table lists this clonotype with a few counts. The chain uses TRBV9 and TRBJ2-2, with D perhaps TRBD1 or TRBD2 (5 bases each). Per germline, CDR1 SGDLS and CDR2 YYNGEE. This CDR3 is built from 12 residues. V was shortened by 5 bases and J by 9 bases, with 11 bases between the two germline ends. The CDR3 bases are TGTGCCAGCAGTCGGGACCCCTGGGAGCTGTTTTTT. It is translated as CASSRDPWELFF.

J is TRBJ2-7 and V is TRBV6-6; D possibly matches TRBD1 or TRBD2 (5 bases each). Germline loops: CDR1 MNHNY, CDR2 SVGAGI (reference sequence). The CDR3 is 14 amino acids. V was clipped by 4 bases and J by 0 bases, with 10 bases between them. The CDR3 loop is CASSFGTYSYEQYF. The CDR3 nucleotides are TGTGCCAGCAGTTTTGGGACCTACTCCTACGAGCAGTACTTC.

V is TRBV7-2 and J is TRBJ1-1; the D is unclear. Germline V gives CDR1 SGHTA, CDR2 FQGNSA. Trimming cost V 8 bases and J 1 base, with 11 bases left between them. The CDR3 covers 13 residues. CDR3 protein: CASLTRKNTEAFF. For the CDR3, the DNA is TGTGCCAGCCTGACAAGGAAGAACACTGAAGCTTTCTTT.